These T cell receptor beta chains were read from a single sample in a study of cytomegalovirus exposure and HLA in healthy donors. Clones were read by immunoSEQ multiplex PCR, and TCRdb kept only the in-frame ones, dropping some. The sample includes fewer than 150,000 clones. Sequenced input: PBMCs. These receptors were obtained from a woman aged 60-75 years in good health and CMV-seronegative. The CDR3 runs from the conserved cysteine through the conserved F or W.

TRBJ2-7 | TRBV11-1 | CASSLLYEQYF
TRBJ1-2 | TRBV7-2 | CASSQRQGGGYTF
TRBJ2-3 | TRBV7-8 | CASSTRPINRLVTDTQYF
TRBJ1-6 | TRBV2 | CASIPGGRNSPLHF
TRBJ2-7 | TRBV19 | CASSELAGGYEQYF
TRBJ1-5 | TRBV11-3 | CASSPRQGIEVDQPQHF
TRBJ2-1 | TRBV29-1 | CSHLSREGGSYNEQFF
TRBJ1-1 | TRBV5-1 | CASSFGPLISGGTEAFF
TRBJ2-7 | TRBV9 | CASSVAGKVMGEQYF
TRBJ2-3 | TRBV29-1 | CSVSSGTTRDTQYF
TRBJ2-5 | TRBV5-6 | CASSLAGQGIGETQYF
TRBJ1-1 | TRBV5-4 | CASRYLGGTEAFF
TRBJ1-1 | TRBV5-1 | CATNLASGGSEAFF
TRBJ2-2 | TRBV12-5 | CASGPRAGGAYTGELFF
TRBJ2-7 | TRBV7-9 | CASSAGLGSGYEQYF
TRBJ2-7 | TRBV28 | CASNTGVYEQYF
TRBJ2-7 | TRBV13 | CASSQYRVIEQYF
TRBJ2-7 | TRBV2 | CASSEKTGGGFF
TRBJ1-1 | TRBV2 | CASSEGGREAFF
TRBJ2-1 | TRBV6-6 | CASCAGRFNEQFF
TRBJ2-5 | TRBV7-6 | CASARGETQYF
TRBJ2-1 | TRBV18 | CASSPPVLWETYNEQFF
TRBJ2-7 | TRBV28 | CASTFFQGVTTYEQYF
TRBJ1-2 | TRBV18 | CASSPPPGRDRGGYTF
TRBJ2-7 | TRBV18 | CASSPGAGAYEQYF
TRBJ2-1 | TRBV28 | CASISNLLAASYNEQFF
TRBJ1-5 | TRBV7-5 | CALEGVGLGNQPQHF
TRBJ2-4 | TRBV20-1 | CSATISSIQYF
TRBJ2-7 | TRBV6-5 | CASSYTAGGIPYEQYF
TRBJ1-1 | TRBV7-3 | CASSMRQGLGTEAFF
TRBJ2-3 | TRBV6-1 | CASSRTGGPSDTQYF
TRBJ2-5 | TRBV2 | CASSEALDSIKRETQYF
TRBJ1-2 | TRBV30 | CAWSGGDRGDGYTF
TRBJ1-4 | TRBV19 | CASTQALTTNEKLFF
TRBJ1-1 | TRBV2 | CASSRLNTEAFF
TRBJ2-7 | TRBV11-3 | CASSLGGEYEQYF
TRBJ1-6 | TRBV5-6 | CASSLAPHDNSPLHF
TRBJ2-1 | TRBV7-9 | CASSLQTSGSRPLF
TRBJ1-1 | TRBV5-4 | CASSYNRGQTEAFF
TRBJ1-5 | TRBV2 | CASKPQGNQPQHF
TRBJ2-7 | TRBV5-1 | CASSLTGASYEQYF
TRBJ2-1 | TRBV7-8 | CASSLARVSSYNEQFF